The rows below give T cell receptor beta chains drawn from one sample of a study of beta chain features in type 1 diabetes. Clones were read by immunoSEQ multiplex PCR, and TCRdb kept only the in-frame ones, dropping some. The sample contains 50,000 or so clones, about 40% of which appear only once. Sequencing was done on a sample of Tregs from blood. These receptors originate from a man in his thirties or forties with type 1 diabetes. The CDR3 runs from the conserved cysteine through the conserved F or W. Fields, in order: V gene, clone size, J gene, CDR3 length, D gene, CDR3 protein, CDR3 DNA. A D gene is named only where the DNA matches it firmly. Only part of the rows carry a size: once, few, many, or a class if the clone is expanded.

v_gene: TRBV6-1
abundance: few
j_gene: TRBJ2-7
len: 14
d_gene: TRBD1
CDR3aa: CASSLDRDAYEQYF
CDR3nt: TGTGCCAGCAGCTTGGACAGGGACGCCTACGAGCAGTACTTC

v_gene: TRBV5-1
abundance: NA
j_gene: TRBJ1-2
len: 15
d_gene: NA
CDR3aa: CASSLVPGEQGGYTF
CDR3nt: TGCGCCAGCAGCTTGGTTCCAGGGGAACAGGGTGGCTACACCTTC

v_gene: TRBV11-1
abundance: once
j_gene: TRBJ2-1
len: 16
d_gene: NA
CDR3aa: CASSRGGAGISDEQFF
CDR3nt: TGTGCCAGCAGCCGAGGAGGGGCCGGTATAAGCGATGAGCAGTTCTTC

v_gene: TRBV9
abundance: NA
j_gene: TRBJ1-4
len: 15
d_gene: NA
CDR3aa: CASTASGVVGEKLFF
CDR3nt: TGTGCCAGCACCGCCAGCGGGGTGGTTGGTGAAAAACTGTTTTTT

v_gene: TRBV7-2
abundance: once
j_gene: TRBJ1-2
len: 14
d_gene: TRBD1
CDR3aa: CASSSPLGTDGYTF
CDR3nt: TGTGCCAGCAGCTCCCCGCTTGGGACAGATGGCTACACCTTC

v_gene: TRBV7-6
abundance: many
j_gene: TRBJ2-1
len: 14
d_gene: NA
CDR3aa: CASSPLSSYNEQFF
CDR3nt: TGTGCCAGCTCTCCGTTGAGCTCCTACAATGAGCAGTTCTTC

v_gene: TRBV7-8
abundance: few
j_gene: TRBJ2-1
len: 15
d_gene: NA
CDR3aa: CASSFLAEARDEQFF
CDR3nt: TGTGCCAGCAGCTTCCTAGCAGAGGCCAGAGATGAGCAGTTCTTC

v_gene: TRBV5-4
abundance: once
j_gene: TRBJ2-5
len: 14
d_gene: TRBD2
CDR3aa: CASRGGSSGETQYF
CDR3nt: TGTGCCAGCAGGGGCGGGAGCTCTGGAGAGACCCAGTACTTC

v_gene: TRBV28
abundance: NA
j_gene: TRBJ1-6
len: 13
d_gene: NA
CDR3aa: CASSSHNNSPLHF
CDR3nt: TGTGCCAGCAGTTCGCACAATAATTCACCCCTCCACTTT

v_gene: TRBV7-2
abundance: NA
j_gene: TRBJ2-7
len: 15
d_gene: TRBD2
CDR3aa: CASSFTSGAPLEQYF
CDR3nt: TGTGCCAGCAGCTTTACTAGCGGGGCTCCCCTCGAGCAGTACTTC

v_gene: TRBV28
abundance: few
j_gene: TRBJ1-1
len: 13
d_gene: NA
CDR3aa: CASRSQANTEAFF
CDR3nt: TGTGCCAGCAGATCACAGGCGAACACTGAAGCTTTCTTT

v_gene: TRBV28
abundance: few
j_gene: TRBJ2-1
len: 14
d_gene: NA
CDR3aa: CASRRPGGRNEQFF
CDR3nt: TGTGCCAGCAGACGGCCCGGGGGACGGAATGAGCAGTTCTTC

v_gene: TRBV5-1
abundance: NA
j_gene: TRBJ1-2
len: 14
d_gene: TRBD1
CDR3aa: CASSPRGQAYGYTF
CDR3nt: TGCGCTAGCAGCCCACGGGGACAGGCCTATGGCTACACCTTC

v_gene: TRBV5-8
abundance: few
j_gene: TRBJ2-5
len: 15
d_gene: TRBD2
CDR3aa: CASRRLAGREETQYF
CDR3nt: TGTGCCAGCAGGAGACTAGCGGGACGGGAGGAGACCCAGTACTTC

v_gene: TRBV27
abundance: few
j_gene: TRBJ1-2
len: 13
d_gene: TRBD1
CDR3aa: CASSRDRSDGYTF
CDR3nt: TGTGCCAGCAGCCGGGACAGGTCTGATGGCTACACCTTC

v_gene: TRBV28
abundance: few
j_gene: TRBJ2-3
len: 16
d_gene: TRBD1
CDR3aa: CASSLDRGSRADTQYF
CDR3nt: TGTGCCAGCAGTCTCGACAGGGGTTCTCGGGCAGATACGCAGTATTTT

v_gene: TRBV7-8
abundance: few
j_gene: TRBJ2-1
len: 15
d_gene: TRBD2
CDR3aa: CASSPQTREGNEQFF
CDR3nt: TGTGCCAGCAGCCCCCAAACTCGGGAGGGCAATGAGCAGTTCTTC

v_gene: TRBV19
abundance: NA
j_gene: TRBJ1-5
len: 16
d_gene: TRBD1
CDR3aa: CASSPGQGRPNQPQHF
CDR3nt: TGTGCCAGTAGTCCAGGACAGGGCCGGCCCAATCAGCCCCAGCATTTT

v_gene: TRBV5-1
abundance: few
j_gene: TRBJ2-7
len: 14
d_gene: NA
CDR3aa: CASSVNGYSYEQYF
CDR3nt: TGCGCCAGCAGCGTCAACGGGTACTCCTACGAGCAGTACTTC

v_gene: TRBV4-3
abundance: NA
j_gene: TRBJ2-7
len: 16
d_gene: NA
CDR3aa: CASSRLLTGSSYEQYF
CDR3nt: TGCGCCAGCAGCCGCCTACTGACCGGGTCCTCCTACGAGCAGTACTTC

v_gene: TRBV18
abundance: once
j_gene: TRBJ2-2
len: 15
d_gene: TRBD2
CDR3aa: CASSPRLAGAGELFF
CDR3nt: TGTGCCAGCTCACCGAGGCTAGCGGGAGCCGGGGAGCTGTTTTTT

v_gene: TRBV6-5
abundance: NA
j_gene: TRBJ2-2
len: 14
d_gene: NA
CDR3aa: CASTRSGYAGELFF
CDR3nt: TGTGCCAGCACCAGAAGCGGGTACGCCGGGGAGCTGTTTTTT

v_gene: TRBV2
abundance: NA
j_gene: TRBJ2-1
len: 15
d_gene: TRBD2
CDR3aa: CASPTSGLFNNEQFF
CDR3nt: TGTGCCAGCCCGACTAGCGGGCTTTTTAACAATGAGCAGTTCTTC

v_gene: TRBV5-1
abundance: few
j_gene: TRBJ2-1
len: 15
d_gene: NA
CDR3aa: CASRDIARANNEQFF
CDR3nt: TGCGCCAGCAGGGATATAGCGCGAGCCAACAATGAGCAGTTCTTC

v_gene: TRBV11-1
abundance: NA
j_gene: TRBJ2-7
len: 14
d_gene: TRBD2
CDR3aa: CASSPATGGDEQYF
CDR3nt: TGTGCCAGCAGCCCAGCGACGGGAGGGGACGAGCAGTACTTC

v_gene: TRBV5-1
abundance: few
j_gene: TRBJ2-2
len: 19
d_gene: TRBD2
CDR3aa: CASSLAVGLAGGNTGELFF
CDR3nt: TGCGCCAGCAGCTTGGCCGTCGGACTAGCGGGAGGGAACACCGGGGAGCTGTTTTTT

v_gene: TRBV13
abundance: NA
j_gene: TRBJ1-2
len: 15
d_gene: TRBD1
CDR3aa: CASSLGHRGLGIHTF
CDR3nt: TGTGCCAGCAGCTTAGGCCACAGGGGGCTAGGAATCCACACCTTC

v_gene: TRBV6-1
abundance: NA
j_gene: TRBJ2-1
len: 17
d_gene: NA
CDR3aa: CASSEKRTGRAHNEQFF
CDR3nt: TGTGCCAGCAGTGAAAAGCGAACAGGGAGGGCTCACAATGAGCAGTTCTTC

v_gene: TRBV18
abundance: NA
j_gene: TRBJ2-5
len: 14
d_gene: NA
CDR3aa: CASSLLDSRETQYF
CDR3nt: TGTGCCAGCTCACTCCTGGACAGCAGGGAGACCCAGTACTTC

v_gene: TRBV28
abundance: NA
j_gene: TRBJ2-5
len: 13
d_gene: NA
CDR3aa: CASKQGSRETQYF
CDR3nt: TGTGCCAGTAAACAGGGAAGTCGCGAGACCCAGTACTTC

v_gene: TRBV4-2
abundance: NA
j_gene: TRBJ2-7
len: 15
d_gene: NA
CDR3aa: CASSQEWGEAYEQYF
CDR3nt: TGTGCCAGCAGCCAAGAATGGGGGGAGGCCTACGAGCAGTACTTC

v_gene: TRBV5-1
abundance: NA
j_gene: TRBJ2-5
len: 15
d_gene: TRBD1
CDR3aa: CASSLMTGQQETQYF
CDR3nt: TGCGCCAGCAGCCTAATGACAGGGCAGCAAGAGACCCAGTACTTC

v_gene: TRBV7-9
abundance: NA
j_gene: TRBJ2-7
len: 16
d_gene: NA
CDR3aa: CASSLANLTEQYEQYF
CDR3nt: TGTGCCAGCAGCTTAGCTAACTTGACAGAACAATACGAGCAGTACTTC

v_gene: TRBV5-5
abundance: NA
j_gene: TRBJ1-2
len: 12
d_gene: NA
CDR3aa: CASSPRNYGYTF
CDR3nt: TGTGCCAGCAGCCCCCGTAACTATGGCTACACCTTC

v_gene: TRBV27
abundance: few
j_gene: TRBJ2-5
len: 13
d_gene: NA
CDR3aa: CASSPGGPGTQYF
CDR3nt: TGTGCCAGCAGTCCCGGAGGCCCCGGGACCCAGTACTTC

v_gene: TRBV29-1
abundance: NA
j_gene: TRBJ2-7
len: 13
d_gene: NA
CDR3aa: CSVEGVQGSEQYF
CDR3nt: TGCAGCGTTGAAGGGGTCCAGGGAAGTGAGCAGTACTTC

v_gene: TRBV5-1
abundance: NA
j_gene: TRBJ2-3
len: 16
d_gene: NA
CDR3aa: CASSLAFAGSTDTQYF
CDR3nt: TGCGCCAGCAGCTTGGCCTTCGCGGGAAGCACAGATACGCAGTATTTT

v_gene: TRBV19
abundance: NA
j_gene: TRBJ1-3
len: 15
d_gene: NA
CDR3aa: CASRDGLRFENTIYF
CDR3nt: TGTGCCAGTAGAGATGGACTCCGGTTTGAGAACACCATATATTTT

v_gene: TRBV28
abundance: few
j_gene: TRBJ1-5
len: 16
d_gene: NA
CDR3aa: CATRTDLDRINQPQHF
CDR3nt: TGTGCCACCCGGACGGATCTGGACAGAATCAATCAGCCCCAGCATTTT

v_gene: TRBV28
abundance: NA
j_gene: TRBJ2-1
len: 16
d_gene: TRBD2
CDR3aa: CASSRRASGRANEQFF
CDR3nt: TGTGCCAGCAGTCGACGGGCTAGCGGGAGGGCCAATGAGCAGTTCTTC

v_gene: TRBV5-1
abundance: NA
j_gene: TRBJ2-1
len: 15
d_gene: NA
CDR3aa: CASSLGGNSYNEQFF
CDR3nt: TGCGCCAGCAGCTTGGGCGGGAACTCCTACAATGAGCAGTTCTTC

v_gene: TRBV14
abundance: few
j_gene: TRBJ1-2
len: 13
d_gene: NA
CDR3aa: CASSQDHGYGYTF
CDR3nt: TGTGCCAGCAGCCAAGACCACGGCTATGGCTACACCTTC

v_gene: TRBV28
abundance: NA
j_gene: TRBJ2-7
len: 11
d_gene: NA
CDR3aa: CASSHFEGKYF
CDR3nt: TGTGCCAGCAGCCATTTCGAGGGAAAGTACTTC

v_gene: TRBV7-8
abundance: NA
j_gene: TRBJ2-4
len: 13
d_gene: NA
CDR3aa: CASSLGAGDIQYF
CDR3nt: TGTGCCAGCAGCTTAGGCGCAGGGGACATTCAGTACTTC

v_gene: TRBV7-8
abundance: NA
j_gene: TRBJ2-5
len: 14
d_gene: TRBD2
CDR3aa: CASSSGTSKETQYF
CDR3nt: TGTGCCAGCAGTTCCGGGACTAGCAAAGAGACCCAGTACTTC

v_gene: TRBV10-3
abundance: NA
j_gene: TRBJ2-2
len: 14
d_gene: NA
CDR3aa: CAISRTDSTGELFF
CDR3nt: TGTGCCATCAGTCGGACAGATTCCACCGGGGAGCTGTTTTTT

v_gene: TRBV7-3
abundance: few
j_gene: TRBJ2-2
len: 18
d_gene: TRBD2
CDR3aa: CASSPAASGRAGTGELFF
CDR3nt: TGTGCCAGCAGCCCTGCCGCTAGCGGGAGGGCAGGAACCGGGGAGCTGTTTTTT

v_gene: TRBV7-6
abundance: few
j_gene: TRBJ2-1
len: 10
d_gene: NA
CDR3aa: CASSPYEQFF
CDR3nt: TGTGCCAGCTCCCCATATGAGCAGTTCTTC

v_gene: TRBV11-2
abundance: NA
j_gene: TRBJ2-3
len: 16
d_gene: TRBD1
CDR3aa: CASSRLRDRVTDTQYF
CDR3nt: TGTGCCAGCAGCCGTCTCCGGGACAGGGTCACAGATACGCAGTATTTT

v_gene: TRBV2
abundance: NA
j_gene: TRBJ2-7
len: 17
d_gene: TRBD2
CDR3aa: CASRKGLAGPDSYEQYF
CDR3nt: TGTGCCAGCAGGAAAGGACTAGCGGGCCCAGACTCCTACGAGCAGTACTTC

v_gene: TRBV6-5
abundance: NA
j_gene: TRBJ1-2
len: 13
d_gene: NA
CDR3aa: CASRPGDNYGYTF
CDR3nt: TGTGCCAGCAGACCGGGGGATAACTATGGCTACACCTTC

v_gene: TRBV2
abundance: NA
j_gene: TRBJ1-6
len: 16
d_gene: TRBD1
CDR3aa: CASKLGTGTYNSPLHF
CDR3nt: TGTGCCAGCAAGCTCGGGACAGGGACCTATAATTCACCCCTCCACTTT

v_gene: TRBV6-4
abundance: once
j_gene: TRBJ1-4
len: 14
d_gene: TRBD1
CDR3aa: CASSVRTGSEKLFF
CDR3nt: TGTGCCAGCAGTGTCAGGACAGGGAGTGAAAAACTGTTTTTT

v_gene: TRBV7-2
abundance: few
j_gene: TRBJ2-5
len: 15
d_gene: TRBD2
CDR3aa: CASSLGLAGQETQYF
CDR3nt: TGTGCCAGCAGCTTGGGACTAGCGGGCCAAGAGACCCAGTACTTC

v_gene: TRBV10-3
abundance: many
j_gene: TRBJ2-1
len: 14
d_gene: TRBD1
CDR3aa: CAINPGQGAWEQFF
CDR3nt: TGTGCCATCAACCCCGGACAGGGGGCTTGGGAGCAGTTCTTC

v_gene: TRBV4-3
abundance: few
j_gene: TRBJ2-6
len: 15
d_gene: NA
CDR3aa: CASSQDRSGANVLTF
CDR3nt: TGCGCCAGCAGCCAAGATCGGTCTGGGGCCAACGTCCTGACTTTC

v_gene: TRBV4-1
abundance: NA
j_gene: TRBJ2-1
len: 16
d_gene: TRBD2
CDR3aa: CASSHSWTSWGGEQFF
CDR3nt: TGCGCCAGCAGCCATTCCTGGACTAGTTGGGGAGGTGAGCAGTTCTTC

v_gene: TRBV6-1
abundance: few
j_gene: TRBJ1-5
len: 15
d_gene: TRBD1
CDR3aa: CASSLGQGVYQPQHF
CDR3nt: TGTGCCAGCAGTTTAGGACAGGGGGTCTATCAGCCCCAGCATTTT

v_gene: TRBV7-2
abundance: NA
j_gene: TRBJ2-7
len: 17
d_gene: TRBD2
CDR3aa: CASGQGLAGGPPYEQYF
CDR3nt: TGTGCCAGCGGCCAGGGACTAGCGGGAGGGCCGCCCTACGAGCAGTACTTC

v_gene: TRBV2
abundance: few
j_gene: TRBJ2-2
len: 13
d_gene: TRBD1
CDR3aa: CASTGDSTGELFF
CDR3nt: TGTGCCAGCACCGGGGACAGCACCGGGGAGCTGTTTTTT